Each of the 8 T cell receptor beta chains below was sequenced from the same sample in a study of T cell responses to AZD1222 COVID-19 vaccine. The assay was immunoSEQ multiplex PCR, and TCRdb's table has in-frame clones only and misses some. The sample yields 200,000 or so clones, 75% to 90% seen once. Specimen: peripheral blood, collected on day 0 of AZD1222 vaccination. These receptors all come from an adult in good health.

The rearrangement joins TRBV2 to TRBJ2-5; weak D call: TRBD1 (5 bases). CDR3 length: 11 amino acids. V lost 10 bases, J lost 8 bases, and 14 bases lay in between. Germline CDR1 is SNHLY and CDR2 is FYNNEI. CDR3 in amino acids: CATTAGLTQYF. In nucleotides, the CDR3 is TGTGCCACCACAGCAGGGTTAACCCAGTACTTC.

The chain carries TRBV19 and TRBJ2-7; TRBD1 agrees at 11 bases. From germline, CDR1 is LNHDA and CDR2 SQIVND (reference sequence). The CDR3 has 16 amino acids. After removal of 3 bases from V and 3 bases from J, the junction contained 7 bases not matched to a gene. The CDR3 DNA sequence: TGTGCCAGTAGTATTCCCGGGACAGGGGGACACTACGAGCAGTACTTC. This sequence encodes CASSIPGTGGHYEQYF.

The V call is TRBV6-6, the J call TRBJ2-1; weak D call: TRBD2 (5 bases). This CDR3 spans 14 amino acids. The germline CDR1 and CDR2 sequences are MNHNY and SVGAGI (reference sequence). Trimming shortened V by 7 bases and J by 1 base, and 11 bases separated the two germline ends. CDR3 residues: CASTSGISYNEQFF. The CDR3 DNA reads TGTGCCAGCACTTCGGGGATATCCTACAATGAGCAGTTCTTC.

The rearrangement joins TRBV6-5 to TRBJ1-2, with 8 nucleotides matching TRBD1. Looked up from germline, CDR1 is MNHEY and CDR2 is SVGAGI. V shed 11 bases and J 3 bases; nucleotides not matched to a gene: 8. The CDR3 totals 13 residues. Here the CDR3 DNA reads TGTGCCGCGACCAGGGGGCAAGACTATGGCTACACCTTC. Translated, it gives CAATRGQDYGYTF.

The V call is TRBV19, the J call TRBJ1-5; a weak D match, TRBD1 (5 bases). The CDR3 sequence is 14 residues long. Germline CDR1 and CDR2: LNHDA and SQIVND (reference sequence). V was shortened by 7 bases and J by 4 bases, with 14 bases between the two germline ends. The CDR3 bases are TGTGCCAGTACCGACGACGGGGCGAATCAGCCCCAGCATTTT. Its protein product is CASTDDGANQPQHF. Drawing the rest from reference TRBV19 and TRBJ1-5, the complete variable domain is DGGITQSPKYLFRKEGQNVTLSCEQNLNHDAMYWYRQDPGQGLRLIYYSQIVNDFQKGDIAEGYSVSREKKESFPLTVTSAQKNPTAFYLCASTDDGANQPQHFGDGTRLSIL.

CDR3 DNA: TGTGCCAGCAGCTTGGGGGGGCTAACCCAAGAGACCCAGTACTTC. Protein sequence: CASSLGGLTQETQYF. This chain connects TRBV5-4 to TRBJ2-5; possibly TRBD1 for D (6 bases). The germline V gene encodes CDR1 SGHNT and CDR2 YYREEE (reference sequence). The CDR3 length is 15 residues. V lost 0 bases to trimming and J lost 1 base, with 10 bases between them.

The V and J genes are TRBV19 and TRBJ2-7; the D gene is possibly TRBD1 (6 bases). V was cut by 3 bases and J by 3 bases, with 15 bases left in between. This CDR3 region has 15 residues. Germline CDR1 reads LNHDA; CDR2 reads SQIVND (reference sequence). CDR3 in DNA: TGTGCCAGTAGTATTGTAAGAGGACAGAACTACGAGCAGTACTTC. This gives the protein CASSIVRGQNYEQYF.

This chain joins TRBV2 and TRBJ1-4; TRBD1 is a possible D gene (6 bases). Germline CDR1 reads SNHLY; CDR2 reads FYNNEI. The CDR3 has 15 amino acids. V shed 0 bases and J shed 7 bases, with 12 bases lying between them. This CDR3 reads CASSEAPRGGEKLFF. In nucleotides, the CDR3 is TGTGCCAGCAGTGAAGCGCCGAGGGGGGGTGAAAAACTGTTTTTT.